This record looks at one T cell receptor (beta chain) sequence and its context. No cognate antigen has been identified for it. No much larger clonotype is one base removed from it; base qualities were not supplied. TCRbeta CDR3 regions were amplified from genomic DNA using the immunoSEQ Assay, a bias-controlled multiplex PCR. Under the source paper's analysis protocol: The number of nucleated cells in each sample was estimated by amplification of reference gene primers within the assay. To quantify the absolute abundance of each unique TCRbeta CDR3 rearrangement, sequence reads were collapsed and filtered. For each sample, productive Simpson clonality was calculated by taking the square root of Simpson's diversity index across productive rearrangements. Imported from immuneACCESS, the table was reduced by TCRdb to in-frame sequences with V and J called. These copies leave out some clones; in studies compared against another copy, an unresolved V gene accounts for under half, and the cause of the remainder is not known. For V, J and clone size, that table is used; D and trimming come from the DNA. The sample table records roughly 20,000 clones; roughly 90% of these occur just once. The top ten hold less than 7.5% of the sample.

The data are from a study of blood T cell repertoires in COVID-19 (dated by TCRdb to the early 2020s). Some background on the complete study: Samples covering the acute and convalescent phases of COVID-19 were provided by collaborators in the United States, Italy and Spain. The prospective study material was composed of cDNA or gDNA derived from T cells, B-cell-depleted T cells, or PBMCs. The samples were drawn from two sources: the first 160 participants of the ongoing ImmuneRACE study, and about 1,300 subjects contributed by 6 global collaborators. The sample metadata nearly always contained a de-identified subject ID, COVID-19 status, age in years and sex. HLA class I and class II types, where available, came from metadata supplied by the sample provider rather than from assay-based typing. The dataset comprised deeply sampled blood TCRbeta repertoires from subjects exposed to, actively infected with, or recovered from COVID-19. A freely available public database, intended as a resource for researchers studying the immune response to SARS-CoV-2, is where the repertoires were released. Study-level results and caveats: Clinical and demographic metadata were provided uncurated, with the amount varying by source and participant.

CDR1 and CDR2 are drawn from the germline V gene: SGDLS, YYNGEE. The CDR3 holds 16 amino acids from the cysteine to the phenylalanine. Only CDR3 DNA remains: 48 bases, in frame from the first base. V is reduced by 4 bases and J by 7 bases, leaving a spacing of 21 bases between them. Whole blood was collected in K2EDTA tubes by collaborating institutions according to the institutions' own protocols. For TCRbeta analysis, collaborator samples were shipped as frozen whole blood, as isolated PBMCs, or as DNA extracted from either sample type. The V gene is TRBV9 and the J gene is TRBJ2-1, with TRBD2 perhaps the D gene, on 6 matching bases. The sequencing sample was made of peripheral blood. The sequence was collected from an elderly woman with active COVID-19. The DNA sequence follows: TGTGCCAGCAGCCCCAGTAGCGGCAACTTAAGGAATGAGCAGTTCTTC. This yields the protein CASSPSSGNLRNEQFF.